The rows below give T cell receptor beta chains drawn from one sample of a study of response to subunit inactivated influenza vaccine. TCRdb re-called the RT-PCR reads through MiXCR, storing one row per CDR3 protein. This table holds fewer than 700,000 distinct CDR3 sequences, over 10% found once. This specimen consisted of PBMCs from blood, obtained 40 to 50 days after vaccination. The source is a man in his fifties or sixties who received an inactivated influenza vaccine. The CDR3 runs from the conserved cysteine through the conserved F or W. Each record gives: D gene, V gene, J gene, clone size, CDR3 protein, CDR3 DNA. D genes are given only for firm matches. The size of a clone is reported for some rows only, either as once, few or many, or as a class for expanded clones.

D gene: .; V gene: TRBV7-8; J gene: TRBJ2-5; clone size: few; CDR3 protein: CASIQKRGYRNQETQYF; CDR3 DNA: TGTGCCAGCATACAAAAGAGGGGTTACAGAAACCAAGAGACCCAGTACTTC
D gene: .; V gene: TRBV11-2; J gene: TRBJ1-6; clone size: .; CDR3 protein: CASTPDSWPGDSPLHF; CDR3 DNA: TGTGCCAGCACCCCGGACTCTTGGCCCGGGGATTCACCCCTCCACTTT
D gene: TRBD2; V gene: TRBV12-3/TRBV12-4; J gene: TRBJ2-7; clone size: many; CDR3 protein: CASSTSGRAYEQYF; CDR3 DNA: TGTGCCAGCAGTACTAGCGGGAGGGCCTACGAGCAGTACTTC
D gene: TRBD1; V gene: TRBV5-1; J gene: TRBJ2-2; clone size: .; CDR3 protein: CASSLFGTAEFANTGELFF; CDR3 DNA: TGCGCCAGCAGCTTGTTCGGGACAGCCGAGTTCGCGAACACCGGGGAGCTGTTTTTT
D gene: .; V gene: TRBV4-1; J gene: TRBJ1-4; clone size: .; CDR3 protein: CASSQGVLAFGKLFF; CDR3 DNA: TGCGCCAGCAGCCAAGGGGTCTTAGCGTTTGGAAAACTGTTTTTT
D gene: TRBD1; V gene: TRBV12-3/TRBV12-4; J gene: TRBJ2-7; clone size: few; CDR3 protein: CASSETGGTYEQYF; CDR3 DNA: TGTGCCAGCAGTGAGACAGGGGGAACCTACGAGCAGTACTTC
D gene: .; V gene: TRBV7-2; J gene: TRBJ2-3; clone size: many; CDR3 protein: CASSLVGTDTQYF; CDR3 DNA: TGTGCCAGCAGTTTGGTGGGCACAGATACGCAGTATTTT
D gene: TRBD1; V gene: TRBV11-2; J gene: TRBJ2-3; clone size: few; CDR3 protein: CASSSLRTGPDTQYF; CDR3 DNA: TGTGCCAGCAGTTCTCTCCGGACAGGGCCAGATACGCAGTATTTT
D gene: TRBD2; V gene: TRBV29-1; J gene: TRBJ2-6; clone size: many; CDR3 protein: CSVALAGASGANVLTF; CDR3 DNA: TGCAGCGTTGCTCTAGCGGGGGCCTCTGGGGCCAACGTCCTGACTTTC
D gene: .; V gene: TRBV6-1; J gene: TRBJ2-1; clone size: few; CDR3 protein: CASSVSVGSRYNEQFF; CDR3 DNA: TGTGCCAGCAGTGTGAGTGTGGGAAGTCGGTACAATGAGCAGTTCTTC
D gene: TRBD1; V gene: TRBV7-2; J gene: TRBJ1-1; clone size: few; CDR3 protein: CASSLGTGGGTEAFF; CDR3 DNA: TGTGCCAGCAGCTTAGGGACAGGGGGGGGCACTGAAGCTTTCTTT
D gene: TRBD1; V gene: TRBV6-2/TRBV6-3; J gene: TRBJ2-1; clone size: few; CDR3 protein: CASSYSIRTGAYNEQFF; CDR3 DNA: TGTGCCAGCAGTTACTCGATTCGGACAGGGGCCTACAATGAGCAGTTCTTC
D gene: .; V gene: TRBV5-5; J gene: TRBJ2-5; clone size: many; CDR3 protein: CASSLGTLDKETQYF; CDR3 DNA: TGTGCCAGCAGCTTGGGGACATTGGACAAAGAGACCCAGTACTTC
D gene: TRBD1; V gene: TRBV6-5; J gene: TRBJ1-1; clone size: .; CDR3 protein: CASSYLSLRGRMNTEAFF; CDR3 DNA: TGTGCCAGCAGTTACTTGTCCCTCAGGGGGAGAATGAACACTGAAGCTTTCTTT
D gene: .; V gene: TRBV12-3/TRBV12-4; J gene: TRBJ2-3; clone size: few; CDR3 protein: CASNLGVGTDTQYF; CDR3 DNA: TGTGCCAGCAACTTAGGTGTCGGCACAGATACGCAGTATTTT
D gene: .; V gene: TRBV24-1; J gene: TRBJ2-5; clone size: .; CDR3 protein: CATSRTDQETQYF; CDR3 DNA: TGTGCCACCAGTAGGACAGACCAAGAGACCCAGTACTTC